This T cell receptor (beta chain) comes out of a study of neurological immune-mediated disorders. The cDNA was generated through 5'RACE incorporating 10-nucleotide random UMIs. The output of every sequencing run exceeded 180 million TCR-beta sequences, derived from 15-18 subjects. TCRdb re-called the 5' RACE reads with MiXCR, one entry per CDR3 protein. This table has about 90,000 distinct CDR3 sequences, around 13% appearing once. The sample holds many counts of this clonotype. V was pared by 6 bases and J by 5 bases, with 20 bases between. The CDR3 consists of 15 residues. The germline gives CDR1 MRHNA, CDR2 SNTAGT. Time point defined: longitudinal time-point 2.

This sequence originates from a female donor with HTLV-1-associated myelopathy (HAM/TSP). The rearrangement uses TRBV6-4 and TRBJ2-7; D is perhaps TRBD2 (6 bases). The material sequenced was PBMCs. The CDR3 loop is CASSLQDGGRHEQYF. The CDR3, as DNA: TGTGCCAGCAGCCTACAGGACGGAGGGCGACACGAGCAGTACTTC.